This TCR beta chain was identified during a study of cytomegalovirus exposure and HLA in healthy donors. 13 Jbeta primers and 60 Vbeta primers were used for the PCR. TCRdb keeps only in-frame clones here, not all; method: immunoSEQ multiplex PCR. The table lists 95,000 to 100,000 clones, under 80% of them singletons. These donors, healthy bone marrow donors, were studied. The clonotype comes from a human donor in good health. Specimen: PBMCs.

Here the CDR3 reads CASSMGGMIGTGELFF. In DNA form, the CDR3 reads TGTGCCAGTAGTATGGGAGGGATGATCGGCACCGGGGAGCTGTTTTTT. This rearrangement joins TRBV19 to TRBJ2-2, with TRBD2 matching over 7 bases. CDR1 is LNHDA, CDR2 SQIVND, per germline (reference sequence). The CDR3 runs 16 residues. V trimming: 3 bases; J trimming: 4 bases; junction bases outside the gene matches: 8.